The clone carrying this T cell receptor beta chain occurred a few times. The data are from a study of T-cell memory formation after mild COVID-19. About the study: TCR clusters largely stayed donor specific.

TCRdb itself ran the 5' RACE reads through MiXCR, one entry per CDR3 protein. This table has about 130,000 distinct CDR3 sequences, 16% appearing once. CDR1 SGHRS and CDR2 YFSETQ come from the germline V gene. This CDR3 is 18 amino acids long. Trimming shortened V by 6 bases and J by 2 bases, and 23 bases separated the two germline ends. Sequenced sample: PBMCs or a T cell subset sorted from them (not recorded which). The chain combines TRBV5-1 with TRBJ2-2, with a weak D call TRBD2 (7 bases). This receptor was obtained from an adult woman who had mild COVID-19 (a few samples of this study predate the infection). Cell type and time point are not known. Here the CDR3 reads CASMIRGAALENTGELFF. The CDR3 bases are TGCGCCAGCATGATCCGGGGGGCCGCTTTAGAAAACACCGGGGAGCTGTTTTTT.